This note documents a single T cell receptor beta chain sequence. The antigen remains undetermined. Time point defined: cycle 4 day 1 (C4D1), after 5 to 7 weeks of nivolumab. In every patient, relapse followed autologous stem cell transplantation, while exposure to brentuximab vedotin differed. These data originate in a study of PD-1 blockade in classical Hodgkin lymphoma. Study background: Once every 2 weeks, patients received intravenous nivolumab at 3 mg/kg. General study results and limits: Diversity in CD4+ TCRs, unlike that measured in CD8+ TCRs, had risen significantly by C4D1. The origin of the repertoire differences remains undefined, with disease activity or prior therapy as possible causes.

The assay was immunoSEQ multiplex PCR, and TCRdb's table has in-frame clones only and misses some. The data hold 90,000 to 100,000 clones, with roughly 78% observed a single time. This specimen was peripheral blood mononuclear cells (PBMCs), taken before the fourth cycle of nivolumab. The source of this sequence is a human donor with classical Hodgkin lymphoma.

The CDR3 DNA is TGTGCCAGCAGGGCTTCGGGGGACGGCACCGGGGAGCTGTTTTTT. This translates into CASRASGDGTGELFF. The gene calls are TRBV9 and TRBJ2-2; the D gene is possibly TRBD2 (6 bases). This CDR3 region has 15 residues. V gave up 5 bases and J gave up 4 bases, with 15 bases separating them. Germline CDR1 and CDR2: SGDLS and YYNGEE.